Shown below are 2 T cell receptor beta chains from a single sample sequenced in a study of beta chain features in type 1 diabetes. The entirety of the isolated RNA underwent reverse transcription, so expressed TCRB transcripts were sequenced. Some clones are missing from TCRdb's copy, which holds only in-frame ones; the method was immunoSEQ multiplex PCR. Of about 320,000 clones listed, about 15% are singletons. The sample comprised central memory CD4+ T cells from blood. These receptors were collected from a man younger than 45 in good health.

There are a few counts of this clone. The V and J genes are TRBV25-1 and TRBJ2-1; 8 nucleotides match TRBD2. The CDR3 consists of 14 residues. V lost 7 bases to trimming and J lost 4 bases; unmatched junction nucleotides: 6. CDR1 is MGHDK and CDR2 is SYGVNS in the germline V gene. This CDR3 is CASKRGGGYNEQFF. CDR3 sequence (DNA): TGTGCCAGCAAACGGGGGGGCGGGTACAATGAGCAGTTCTTC.

This clone was counted between two and nine times. The rearrangement links TRBV11-2 to TRBJ2-7; 12 nucleotides agree with TRBD2. The germline CDR1 and CDR2 sequences are SGHAT and FQNNGV. The V gene end was trimmed by 3 bases and the J gene end by 1 base; junction bases not matched to a gene: 7. This CDR3 is 17 amino acids long. In DNA, the CDR3 is TGTGCCAGCAGCTTGACTAGCGGGAGTATGGTGTCCTACGAGCAGTACGTC. Translated: CASSLTSGSMVSYEQYV.